Presented here are 25 T cell receptor beta chains from one specimen sequenced in a study of CD8 T cell repertoires and HIV-1 epitope variants. The data were produced by immunoSEQ multiplex PCR, yet TCRdb's version contains in-frame clones alone and is incomplete. The data hold 3,500 to 5,000 clones, with approximately 71% observed a single time. Their recognized antigens are unknown. What was sequenced was cultured CD8+ T cells derived from PBMCs. Source of these receptors: a male donor with HIV.

This clone came up once. The chain employs TRBV7-9 and TRBJ1-3; possibly TRBD1 for D (5 bases). The germline CDR1 and CDR2 sequences are SEHNR and FQNEAQ (reference sequence). This CDR3 has 14 amino acids. Deletions cut 10 bases from V and 0 bases from J, with 13 bases between. CDR3: CATRAGDSGNTIYF. The CDR3 DNA is TGTGCCACCAGGGCGGGCGACTCTGGAAACACCATATATTTT.

The chain combines TRBV5-6 with TRBJ1-4, with 7 bases fitting TRBD1. The CDR3 runs 19 residues. Germline-derived CDR1 and CDR2 are SGHDT and YYEEEE. Trimming took 3 bases from V and 8 from J; bases not matched to a gene: 22. The CDR3 DNA reads TGTGCCAGCAGCTCCCGGGACCCGGAACGGGACAGCGGGTGGGAAAAACTGTTTTTT. Encoded protein: CASSSRDPERDSGWEKLFF. The complete variable domain, with remaining parts taken from reference TRBV5-6 and TRBJ1-4, reads DAGVTQSPTHLIKTRGQQVTLRCSPKSGHDTVSWYQQALGQGPQFIFQYYEEEERQRGNFPDRFSGHQFPNYSSELNVNALLLGDSALYLCASSSRDPERDSGWEKLFFGSGTQLSVL.

The V and J genes are TRBV27 and TRBJ2-2; 10 bases are shared with TRBD2. The CDR3 sequence is 18 residues long. V dropped 4 bases and J dropped 2; count of bases not matched to a gene: 10. Germline V gives CDR1 MNHEY, CDR2 SMNVEV (reference sequence). The CDR3 reads CASSSTTTSGNNTGELFF. The CDR3 region has the DNA TGTGCCAGCAGTTCAACGACAACTAGCGGGAACAACACCGGGGAGCTGTTTTTT.

This sequence joins TRBV25-1 and TRBJ2-7; 7 nucleotides agree with TRBD1. The germline gives CDR1 MGHDK, CDR2 SYGVNS. The CDR3 sequence is 17 residues long. V was pared by 5 bases and J by 2 bases, with 15 bases of the junction left unmatched. The CDR3 is CASSPTVGLGQPYEQYF. The CDR3 bases are TGTGCCAGCAGTCCGACCGTAGGATTGGGACAGCCCTACGAGCAGTACTTC.

The chain combines TRBV19 with TRBJ1-1; D is uncertain. The CDR3 is 10 amino acids. V lost 7 bases and J lost 7, with 7 bases in between. CDR1 LNHDA and CDR2 SQIVND come from the germline V gene (reference sequence). The CDR3 sequence is CASIGLEAFF. In nucleotides, the CDR3 is TGTGCCAGTATCGGTCTTGAAGCTTTCTTT.

In this sample, this clone turned up a few times. The chain links TRBV7-9 to TRBJ2-5, with D perhaps assigned TRBD1 or TRBD2 (5 bases each). V was clipped by 4 bases and J by 0 bases, with 18 bases between them. The germline V gene encodes CDR1 SEHNR and CDR2 FQNEAQ (reference sequence). The length of the CDR3 is 17 residues. CDR3 amino acids: CASSSLRGPTYQETQYF. Written as DNA, the CDR3 is TGTGCCAGCAGCTCCCTGAGGGGACCTACATACCAAGAGACCCAGTACTTC. The whole variable domain, filled in from reference TRBV7-9 and TRBJ2-5, reads DTGVSQNPRHKITKRGQNVTFRCDPISEHNRLYWYRQTLGQGPEFLTYFQNEAQLEKSRLLSDRFSAERPKGSFSTLEIQRTEQGDSAMYLCASSSLRGPTYQETQYFGPGTRLLVL.

The chain employs TRBV9 and TRBJ1-4; 7 nucleotides match TRBD1. CDR1 is SGDLS and CDR2 is YYNGEE in the germline V gene. V lost 4 bases, J lost 3 bases, and 6 bases stayed unmatched. This CDR3 is 15 amino acids long. The chain's CDR3 is CASSLGGTANEKLFF. DNA for the CDR3: TGTGCCAGCAGCCTAGGCGGGACAGCTAATGAAAAACTGTTTTTT.

The V call is TRBV7-8, the J call TRBJ2-7, with TRBD2 identical over 15 bases. CDR3 length: 16 residues. With V trimmed by 5 bases and J by 3 bases, 5 bases remained unmatched. Germline values: CDR1 SGHVS, CDR2 FQNEAQ. The CDR3 loop is CASSGTSGRSGYEQYF. CDR3 in DNA: TGTGCCAGCAGCGGGACTAGCGGGAGGTCAGGCTACGAGCAGTACTTC.

CDR3 residues: CASSSLRGGRIDEQYF. The CDR3 nucleotides read TGTGCCAGCAGCTCGCTCAGAGGCGGTCGAATCGACGAGCAGTACTTC. The chain has TRBV28 and TRBJ2-7; D remains unclear. Trimming removed 6 bases from V and 5 bases from J, with 23 bases in between. The CDR3 covers 16 residues. Germline V gives CDR1 MDHEN, CDR2 SYDVKM.

A single count supports this clone. The rearrangement uses TRBV7-8 and TRBJ1-1, with no clear D. In germline, CDR1 is SGHVS, CDR2 FQNEAQ. The CDR3 is made up of 12 amino acids. Deletions cut 1 base from V and 4 bases from J, with 4 bases between. The CDR3 here is CASSLEITEAFF. The CDR3 nucleotides are TGTGCCAGCAGCTTAGAAATCACTGAAGCTTTCTTT.

V is TRBV25-1 and J is TRBJ2-1; D uncertain. Germline V gene sequence: CDR1 MGHDK, CDR2 SYGVNS. The V and J ends lost 5 bases and 9 bases respectively, with 8 bases between them. The CDR3 has 11 amino acids. In DNA, the CDR3 is TGTGCCAGCAGTCGGCTCGGTGAGCAGTTCTTC. Its translation: CASSRLGEQFF.

This chain uses TRBV4-2 with TRBJ2-1, with TRBD1 identical over 7 bases. The CDR3 extends over 15 amino acids. The V and J ends lost 0 bases and 3 bases, in that order; junction bases with no gene match: 2. CDR1 and CDR2 from the germline V gene are LGHNA and YNFKEQ. CDR3 sequence reads: CASSQETGDYNEQFF. Written as DNA, the CDR3 is TGTGCCAGCAGCCAAGAAACAGGGGACTACAATGAGCAGTTCTTC.

The gene calls are TRBV19 and TRBJ2-5; 7 bases map to TRBD1. The end of the DNA fits TRBJ2-7 better, so the J call may be wrong. CDR3 length: 15 residues. Germline CDR1 is LNHDA and CDR2 is SQIVND (reference sequence). The CDR3 loop reads CASSIAQGLVYEQYF. The CDR3 DNA follows: TGTGCCAGTAGTATAGCACAGGGGTTGGTTTACGAGCAGTACTTC.

The rearrangement links TRBV4-1 to TRBJ2-3; possibly TRBD2 for D (5 bases). The CDR3 extends over 17 amino acids. The germline gives CDR1 MGHRA, CDR2 YSYEKL. Trimming took off 4 bases at V and 2 bases at J, with 19 bases between the two ends. The CDR3 region is CASSRAMTGNPTDTQYF. For the CDR3, the DNA is TGCGCCAGCAGCCGCGCCATGACGGGAAACCCCACAGATACGCAGTATTTT.

The rearrangement links TRBV6-5 to TRBJ2-7; 9 bases line up with TRBD2. Germline V gives CDR1 MNHEY, CDR2 SVGAGI. This CDR3 contains 15 residues. V was clipped by 1 base and J by 2 bases; unmatched bases: 3. CDR3 region: CASSYFAGGTYEQYF. For the CDR3, the DNA is TGTGCCAGCAGTTACTTTGCGGGAGGGACCTACGAGCAGTACTTC.

This clone has a handful of counts. Its ends do not fully match the called genes, so a read error is possible. This chain uses TRBV5-1 with TRBJ2-7; D might be TRBD1 (5 bases). Germline loops: CDR1 SGHRS, CDR2 YFSETQ. The CDR3 length is 14 residues. CDR3 in DNA: TGTGCCAGCAGCGACTCGACAGTTACCTACGAGCAGTACTTC. It is translated as CASSDSTVTYEQYF.

This chain joins TRBV19 and TRBJ2-1, with a possible D match to TRBD1 (5 bases). The length of the CDR3 is 13 residues. V lost 5 bases, J lost 2 bases, and 7 bases lay in between. The germline V gene encodes CDR1 LNHDA and CDR2 SQIVND (reference sequence). CDR3 nucleotide sequence: TGTGCCAGTAGTCCAGGGCCCTACAATGAGCAGTTCTTC. Translated, it gives CASSPGPYNEQFF.

The J gene is TRBJ2-7, the V gene TRBV14, with 8 nucleotides matching TRBD2. The CDR3 length is 16 residues. Germline CDR1 is SGHDN and CDR2 is FVKESK. V dropped 1 base and J dropped 3; count of bases not matched to a gene: 8. The CDR3 loop reads CASSQVPGGALYEQYF. In DNA, the CDR3 is TGTGCCAGCAGCCAAGTCCCGGGGGGGGCCCTCTACGAGCAGTACTTC. Full variable domain (rest looked up from reference TRBV14 and TRBJ2-7): EAGVTQFPSHSVIEKGQTVTLRCDPISGHDNLYWYRRVMGKEIKFLLHFVKESKQDESGMPNNRFLAERTGGTYSTLKVQPAELEDSGVYFCASSQVPGGALYEQYFGPGTRLTVT.

V gene TRBV28 combines with J gene TRBJ2-1, with 12 positions matching TRBD1. Germline trimming cut 4 bases from V and 5 bases from J; bases unmatched to any gene: 9. Germline values: CDR1 MDHEN, CDR2 SYDVKM. The CDR3 loop spans 17 amino acids. The CDR3 loop reads CASSSGTGGFGDNEQFF. The CDR3 coding sequence is TGTGCCAGCAGTTCCGGGACAGGGGGCTTCGGGGACAATGAGCAGTTCTTC.

J is TRBJ2-7 and V is TRBV27, with D tentatively TRBD1 or TRBD2 (5 bases each). V shed 10 bases and J shed 1 base, with 11 bases lying between them. This CDR3 has 12 amino acids. Germline CDR1 and CDR2: MNHEY and SMNVEV (reference sequence). The CDR3 loop is CATRDPSYEQYF. As DNA, the CDR3 is TGTGCCACCCGGGACCCTTCCTACGAGCAGTACTTC.

The count of this clone is one. The CDR3 protein is CASSLIRTRVSYEQYF. CDR3 bases: TGTGCCAGCAGCCTGATACGGACTAGAGTCTCCTACGAGCAGTACTTC. The gene calls are TRBV28 and TRBJ2-7; 7 nucleotides match TRBD2. The CDR3 has 16 residues. V gave up 6 bases and J gave up 0 bases; unmatched junction bases: 11. CDR1 is MDHEN, CDR2 SYDVKM, per germline. The full variable domain, in which reference TRBV28 and TRBJ2-7 provide the parts outside the CDR3, is DVKVTQSSRYLVKRTGEKVFLECVQDMDHENMFWYRQDPGLGLRLIYFSYDVKMKEKGDIPEGYSVSREKKERFSLILESASTNQTSMYLCASSLIRTRVSYEQYFGPGTRLTVT.

This sequence joins TRBV27 and TRBJ2-1; TRBD2 matches 12 bases. After removal of 2 bases from V and 4 bases from J, the junction contained 0 bases not matched to a gene. The germline gives CDR1 MNHEY, CDR2 SMNVEV (reference sequence). This CDR3 is 15 amino acids long. The CDR3 bases are TGTGCCAGCAGTTTACTAGCGGGAGGGTACAATGAGCAGTTCTTC. Translated, it gives CASSLLAGGYNEQFF.

The chain employs TRBV7-8 and TRBJ2-1, with 8 bases that match TRBD1. Germline assignment: CDR1 SGHVS and CDR2 FQNEAQ. This CDR3 has 16 amino acids. The V segment lost 3 bases and the J segment 7 bases; nucleotides outside the gene matches: 11. CDR3: CASSLDGQGFGNEQFF. The CDR3 nucleotides are TGTGCCAGCAGCTTGGACGGACAGGGATTTGGGAATGAGCAGTTCTTC.

This chain uses TRBV10-3 with TRBJ2-6; D possibly matches TRBD1 or TRBD2 (7 bases each). The germline CDR1 and CDR2 sequences are ENHRY and SYGVKD. Trimming shortened V by 8 bases and J by 0 bases, and 14 bases separated the two germline ends. The CDR3 has 16 amino acids. CDR3 in amino acids: CAIWGGQSSGANVLTF. As DNA, the CDR3 is TGTGCCATCTGGGGGGGACAGAGCTCTGGGGCCAACGTCCTGACTTTC.

This chain joins TRBV9 and TRBJ1-1, with TRBD1 matching 8 bases. CDR3 length: 15 residues. Looked up from germline, CDR1 is SGDLS and CDR2 is YYNGEE. Germline trimming cut 0 bases from V and 6 bases from J; bases unmatched to any gene: 7. The CDR3, as DNA: TGTGCCAGCAGCGTAGTGGGGACAGGTAACCCTGAAGCTTTCTTT. It is translated as CASSVVGTGNPEAFF.